This T cell receptor beta chain was recorded in a study of cytomegalovirus exposure and HLA in healthy donors. On this clone: Its antigen remains unidentified.

General study points: Cytomegalovirus-associated status was assigned to approximately 160 TCR beta chains.

Clones were sequenced by immunoSEQ multiplex PCR, and TCRdb holds only the in-frame ones, with some missing. The sample lists 65,000 to 75,000 clones; 85% to 95% were seen once. The CDR3 totals 15 residues. Trimming pared 3 bases from V and 2 bases from J, leaving 13 bases between. Germline loops: CDR1 SNHLY, CDR2 FYNNEI. The sequence was obtained from a man younger than 30 in good health and CMV-seropositive. The J gene is TRBJ1-1, the V gene TRBV2, with D possibly matching TRBD1 (5 bases). Source material: PBMCs. The CDR3 DNA reads TGTGCCAGCAGTGACGGTCAGGGATTTAACACTGAAGCTTTCTTT. Translation: CASSDGQGFNTEAFF.